Listed here are 30 T cell receptor beta chains from one sample, sequenced in a study of T cell repertoires in cytomegalovirus infection (dated by TCRdb to about 2019). The reads were generated on an Illumina HiSeq 1500. TCRdb's own reprocessing of the public reads used fastp at Q25 and MiXCR and kept productive beta chains. Rows merge per CDR3 protein into single entries with the most common DNA and genes. For this sample there are under 200,000 distinct CDR3 sequences; 9.5% appear just once. Roughly 5.1% of the sample lies in the top ten. The sample taken for sequencing was PBMCs. These receptors were taken from a human donor in good health (CMV status not recorded). Some clones in this sample may be carry-over from other donors' samples.

The sample holds a few counts of this clonotype. V usage is TRBV20-1 and J usage is TRBJ2-2, with 7 bases that match TRBD1. V lost 1 base and J lost 2; bases outside the gene matches: 7. The CDR3 is 16 amino acids. CDR1 DFQATT and CDR2 SNEGSKA come from the germline V gene (reference sequence). Written as DNA, the CDR3 is TGCAGTGCTAGAGCCACAGGGGCTACTAACACCGGGGAGCTGTTTTTT. It translates to CSARATGATNTGELFF.

This clonotype has at least ten counts. This rearrangement joins TRBV7-2 to TRBJ2-2, with D unclear. CDR3 length: 14 amino acids. CDR1 and CDR2 from the germline V gene are SGHTA and FQGNSA. V lost 1 base, J lost 5 bases, and 8 bases lay in between. The CDR3 loop is CASSLVLKTGELFF. In nucleotides, the CDR3 is TGTGCCAGCAGCTTAGTTTTAAAGACCGGGGAGCTGTTTTTT.

This clonotype was counted only a few times. The chain is built from TRBV28 and TRBJ1-2; perhaps TRBD1 as D (5 bases). The germline V gene has CDR1 MDHEN and CDR2 SYDVKM. The CDR3 is 11 residues long. V was cut by 5 bases and J by 7 bases, with 8 bases left in between. The CDR3 DNA follows: TGTGCCAGCAGTCGGGGGTTTGGCTACACCTTC. It specifies CASSRGFGYTF.

This clonotype was observed at least ten times. This chain joins TRBV7-8 and TRBJ2-5; TRBD2 matches at 14 bases. The V gene's germline CDR1 is SGHVS and CDR2 FQNEAQ. The CDR3 totals 16 residues. J lost 5 bases, V lost 4 bases, and 6 bases had no gene match. The CDR3 region has the DNA TGTGCCAGCAGCTCCCGACTAGCGGGAGGGGGGGAGACCCAGTACTTC. Protein sequence: CASSSRLAGGGETQYF.

The chain employs TRBV5-4 and TRBJ2-5; perhaps TRBD2 as D (5 bases). V was trimmed by 5 bases and J by 3 bases, leaving 8 bases between them. The CDR3 is 12 residues long. The germline V gene encodes CDR1 SGHNT and CDR2 YYREEE (reference sequence). The CDR3 DNA follows: TGTGCCAGCAGGGGAGTCGAAGAGACCCAGTACTTC. This gives the protein CASRGVEETQYF.

The chain links TRBV18 to TRBJ2-1, with D unclear. CDR1 is KGHSH, CDR2 LQKENI, per germline. This CDR3 comprises 13 residues. Trimming left V 3 bases short and J 7 bases short, with 10 bases between. The CDR3 DNA follows: TGTGCCAGCTCACCCCCCCTTAGGAATGAGCAGTTCTTC. This translates into CASSPPLRNEQFF.

This clonotype was recorded many times. The chain recombines TRBV29-1 with TRBJ2-2, with 11 bases matching TRBD2. Germline V lookup: CDR1 SQVTM, CDR2 ANQGSEA. The length of the CDR3 is 14 residues. With V trimmed by 6 bases and J by 3 bases, 3 bases remained unmatched. The CDR3: CSVGTSGYTGELFF. The DNA for the CDR3 is TGCAGCGTAGGGACTAGCGGTTACACCGGGGAGCTGTTTTTT.

V is TRBV6-2 or TRBV6-3 and J is TRBJ2-7; 9 nucleotides align to TRBD1. The germline V gene has CDR1 MNHEY and CDR2 SVGEGT. The CDR3 spans 15 residues. V lost 2 bases, J lost 3 bases, and 5 bases stayed unmatched. DNA for the CDR3: TGTGCCAGCAGTTACCCCGGGACAGGGTTCTACGAGCAGTACTTC. Translating it yields CASSYPGTGFYEQYF.

This clonotype showed up just a few times. The V gene is TRBV27, the J gene TRBJ2-3; the D gene is possibly TRBD1 (5 bases). V was shortened by 5 bases and J by 7 bases, with 13 bases between the two germline ends. The CDR3 has 13 residues. Per germline, CDR1 MNHEY and CDR2 SMNVEV (reference sequence). DNA of the CDR3: TGTGCCAGCAGTCCCGATAGGGGATATACGCAGTATTTT. Its protein is CASSPDRGYTQYF.

This clonotype was recorded at least ten times. The chain is built from TRBV5-4 and TRBJ2-2; 9 nucleotides line up with TRBD2. Germline V lookup: CDR1 SGHNT, CDR2 YYREEE (reference sequence). CDR3 length: 15 amino acids. The V gene end was trimmed by 5 bases and the J gene end by 2 bases; junction bases not matched to a gene: 4. CDR3 sequence: CASSPLAGNTGELFF. CDR3 bases: TGTGCCAGCAGTCCTCTAGCGGGAAACACCGGGGAGCTGTTTTTT. The full variable domain, in which reference TRBV5-4 and TRBJ2-2 provide the parts outside the CDR3, is ETGVTQSPTHLIKTRGQQVTLRCSSQSGHNTVSWYQQALGQGPQFIFQYYREEENGRGNFPPRFSGLQFPNYSSELNVNALELDDSALYLCASSPLAGNTGELFFGEGSRLTVL.

This chain connects TRBV14 to TRBJ1-1; tentative D call: TRBD1 (5 bases). Germline V CDR1 and CDR2: SGHDN, FVKESK. V lost 1 base and J lost 3, with 12 bases in between. The CDR3 length is 15 residues. DNA of the CDR3: TGTGCCAGCAGCCAAGTCGGGGGACTCTACACTGAAGCTTTCTTT. Encoded protein: CASSQVGGLYTEAFF. Full variable domain (rest looked up from reference TRBV14 and TRBJ1-1): EAGVTQFPSHSVIEKGQTVTLRCDPISGHDNLYWYRRVMGKEIKFLLHFVKESKQDESGMPNNRFLAERTGGTYSTLKVQPAELEDSGVYFCASSQVGGLYTEAFFGQGTRLTVV.

This clonotype has ten or more counts. The chain is built from TRBV28 and TRBJ1-5, with unresolved D. The CDR3 covers 11 residues. Trimming took 6 bases from V and 8 from J, leaving 8 bases between them. Germline lookup yields CDR1 MDHEN and CDR2 SYDVKM. The CDR3 nucleotides read TGTGCCAGCAGCTCGAAAAAGCCCCAGCATTTT. Protein: CASSSKKPQHF.

This chain links TRBV5-1 with TRBJ2-3, with 12 bases fitting TRBD2. CDR3 length: 14 amino acids. Germline CDR1 SGHRS, CDR2 YFSETQ. The V gene end was trimmed by 7 bases and the J gene end by 3 bases; junction bases not matched to a gene: 3. CDR3 sequence: CASRLAGETDTQYF. The CDR3 DNA reads as TGCGCCAGCCGACTAGCGGGAGAAACAGATACGCAGTATTTT.

There are many counts of this clonotype. The chain links TRBV12-5 to TRBJ2-1; D call uncertain. Trimming took off 1 base at V and 9 bases at J, with 4 bases between the two ends. The germline gives CDR1 LGHNT, CDR2 FRNRAP. The CDR3 loop spans 11 amino acids. The CDR3 sequence: CASGLGLEQFF. The CDR3 DNA is TGTGCTAGTGGTTTGGGTCTTGAGCAGTTCTTC.

Points on this clonotype: A single base separates this from a much larger clone, so it may be a read error. V and J are TRBV10-3 and TRBJ2-1, with a tentative D call TRBD2 (6 bases). Germline lookup yields CDR1 ENHRY and CDR2 SYGVKD. The CDR3 runs to 14 residues. Trimming removed 2 bases from V and 9 bases from J, with 14 bases in between. The CDR3 bases are TGTGCCATCAGTGAGGACCTAGCGCGACGTGAGCAGTTCTTC. Protein: CAISEDLARREQFF.

This clonotype showed up many times. The chain carries TRBV28 and TRBJ1-5; TRBD1 matches 8 bases. J lost 6 bases, V lost 3 bases, and 4 bases had no gene match. The germline V gene encodes CDR1 MDHEN and CDR2 SYDVKM. The CDR3 is made up of 14 amino acids. The CDR3 here is CASSLGQGAQPQHF. In DNA form, the CDR3 reads TGTGCCAGCAGTTTGGGTCAGGGGGCTCAGCCCCAGCATTTT.

Ten or more counts support this clonotype. This chain links TRBV2 with TRBJ2-7, with TRBD2 identical over 7 bases. CDR1 and CDR2 (germline): SNHLY, FYNNEI. J gave up 2 bases and V 1 base, and 5 bases lay outside the gene matches. This CDR3 has 15 amino acids. The CDR3 is CASSEGRGDPYEQYF. The CDR3 DNA reads as TGTGCCAGCAGTGAAGGACGGGGGGATCCCTACGAGCAGTACTTC.

This clonotype appeared many times. This chain connects TRBV7-9 to TRBJ1-6; 8 bases match TRBD1. The junction had 5 bases not matched to a gene; V was cut back by 5 bases and J by 8 bases. This CDR3 is built from 14 residues. Germline lookup yields CDR1 SEHNR and CDR2 FQNEAQ (reference sequence). Here the CDR3 reads CASSPGQAHSPLHF. The CDR3 bases are TGTGCCAGCAGCCCGGGACAGGCCCATTCACCCCTCCACTTT. The variable domain in full, with the rest retrieved from reference TRBV7-9 and TRBJ1-6, is DTGVSQNPRHKITKRGQNVTFRCDPISEHNRLYWYRQTLGQGPEFLTYFQNEAQLEKSRLLSDRFSAERPKGSFSTLEIQRTEQGDSAMYLCASSPGQAHSPLHFGNGTRLTVT.

CDR3 DNA sequence: TGCGCCAGCAGCCAATTACAGGGAACCGGTGAAAAACTGTTTTTT. Translation: CASSQLQGTGEKLFF. This chain uses TRBV4-3 with TRBJ1-4, with D perhaps TRBD1 (6 bases). The germline V gene encodes CDR1 LGHNA and CDR2 YSLEER. V was shortened by 2 bases and J by 7 bases, with 14 bases between the two germline ends. The CDR3 runs 15 residues.

A note on this clonotype: A much bigger clone sits one base away, suggesting this may be a read error. The V call is TRBV7-4, the J call TRBJ2-7, with 8 bases matching TRBD1. The germline gives CDR1 SGHVT, CDR2 SQSDAQ. CDR3 length: 11 amino acids. The CDR3 spells CARQGLFEQYF. CDR3 in DNA: TGTGCGCGACAGGGGTTGTTTGAGCAGTACTTC.

This clonotype was observed many times. This chain uses TRBV7-2 with TRBJ2-1; 11 bases match TRBD2. The CDR3 extends over 16 amino acids. Germline-derived CDR1 and CDR2 are SGHTA and FQGNSA. Germline trimming cut 5 bases from V and 3 bases from J; bases unmatched to any gene: 6. The CDR3 sequence is CASSPSGTSGYNEQFF. Written as DNA, the CDR3 is TGTGCCAGCAGCCCCTCCGGGACTAGCGGCTACAATGAGCAGTTCTTC. The full variable domain, in which reference TRBV7-2 and TRBJ2-1 provide the parts outside the CDR3, is GAGVSQSPSNKVTEKGKDVELRCDPISGHTALYWYRQSLGQGLEFLIYFQGNSAPDKSGLPSDRFSAERTGGSVSTLTIQRTQQEDSAVYLCASSPSGTSGYNEQFFGPGTRLTVL.

This clonotype was seen at least ten times. This chain connects TRBV5-4 to TRBJ2-2; 8 bases fit TRBD2. This CDR3 region has 16 residues. Germline V CDR1 and CDR2: SGHNT, YYREEE (reference sequence). Trimming cost V 3 bases and J 2 bases; bases outside gene matches: 6. CDR3 coding DNA: TGTGCCAGCAGCTCCCTAAGCGGGGGCAACACCGGGGAGCTGTTTTTT. This encodes CASSSLSGGNTGELFF.

This clonotype was recorded at least ten times. The J gene is TRBJ1-1, the V gene TRBV7-8, with a possible D match to TRBD1 (5 bases). CDR1 is SGHVS, CDR2 FQNEAQ, per germline. CDR3 size: 14 residues. Trimming cost V 1 base and J 7 bases, with 13 bases left between them. The DNA for the CDR3 is TGTGCCAGCAGCTTAGTTGGGGGGGGACTTGAAGCTTTCTTT. It encodes CASSLVGGGLEAFF.

This chain joins TRBV7-2 and TRBJ1-4; possibly TRBD1 for D (6 bases). CDR3 length: 15 amino acids. Germline V lookup: CDR1 SGHTA, CDR2 FQGNSA. Trimming shortened V by 4 bases and J by 0 bases, and 9 bases separated the two germline ends. The CDR3 DNA is TGTGCCAGCAGCTCGCAGGGGACAACTAATGAAAAACTGTTTTTT. Residues: CASSSQGTTNEKLFF.

This clonotype was observed at least ten times. V gene TRBV6-2 or TRBV6-3 combines with J gene TRBJ1-1, with D perhaps matching TRBD1 (5 bases). This CDR3 is 15 amino acids long. CDR1 and CDR2 from the germline V gene are MNHEY and SVGEGT. V lost 0 bases to trimming and J lost 1 base, with 9 bases between them. This chain's CDR3 is CASSYSAGRNTEAFF. As DNA, the CDR3 is TGTGCCAGCAGTTACTCTGCAGGGAGGAACACTGAAGCTTTCTTT.

The sample holds many counts of this clonotype. V gene TRBV7-2 combines with J gene TRBJ2-3; D not resolved. In germline, CDR1 is SGHTA, CDR2 FQGNSA. The CDR3 length is 16 residues. V shed 3 bases and J shed 2 bases, with 15 bases lying between them. The CDR3 spells CASSFLRALSTDTQYF. In nucleotides, the CDR3 is TGTGCCAGCAGCTTTCTCCGGGCCCTATCCACAGATACGCAGTATTTT.

In its sample, this clonotype was seen a few times. V is TRBV20-1 and J is TRBJ1-2, with TRBD1 as a possible D gene (5 bases). CDR3 length: 11 amino acids. Trimming removed 4 bases at V and 8 bases at J, with 11 bases between. Germline lookup yields CDR1 DFQATT and CDR2 SNEGSKA (reference sequence). In DNA, the CDR3 is TGCAGTGCTACCCCAAGGGGAGGCTACACCTTC. It encodes CSATPRGGYTF.

Many counts were recorded for this clonotype. The J gene is TRBJ1-5, the V gene TRBV28; D may be TRBD1 (5 bases). V shed 6 bases and J shed 2 bases, with 14 bases lying between them. Germline values: CDR1 MDHEN, CDR2 SYDVKM. The CDR3 is made up of 15 amino acids. The CDR3 is CASRPGAGGNQPQHF. CDR3 nucleotide sequence: TGTGCCAGCAGACCCGGGGCGGGGGGCAATCAGCCCCAGCATTTT.

The chain carries TRBV27 and TRBJ1-2, with 10 bases aligning to TRBD1. The V segment lost 4 bases and the J segment 1 base; nucleotides outside the gene matches: 3. Germline CDR1 MNHEY, CDR2 SMNVEV (reference sequence). There are 15 residues in the CDR3. DNA for the CDR3: TGTGCCAGCAGTTCAAGGGACAGGGGTAACTATGGCTACACCTTC. This codes for CASSSRDRGNYGYTF.

In its sample, this clonotype was seen many times. The rearrangement uses TRBV7-8 and TRBJ2-7; D is perhaps TRBD1 (5 bases). Between the trimmed V and J ends, which lost 4 bases and 2 bases, there was a span of 9 bases. The CDR3 consists of 13 residues. Germline CDR1 is SGHVS and CDR2 is FQNEAQ. The CDR3 region is CASSSQGTYEQYF. The CDR3 region has the DNA TGTGCCAGCAGCTCCCAGGGTACCTACGAGCAGTACTTC.